This TCR beta chain appears in the sequencing data of a study of Ad26.COV2.S vaccination and SARS-CoV-2 variants. On the study more broadly: This donor came from the COV1001 trial of Ad26.COV2.S.

Treatment indicated: over 15 received Ad26.COV2.S at low or high dose, single or two shots; five or six received placebo; per-sample allocation not given. Sampling occurred on day 63 after the first vaccine or placebo injection. The donor's status was that of an adult aged 18-55 years in Boston. Spike of the Wuhan-strain SARS-CoV-2 was expressed by an Ad26 vector, which formed the vaccine. As concerns this clone: Its antigen is currently unknown.

Findings and limits, study-wide: Comparable non-spike TCR breadth was observed in vaccine and placebo recipients.

Using immunoSEQ multiplex PCR, the repertoire was profiled, and TCRdb retains in-frame clones only, with some absent. The sample has around 320,000 clones; 70% to 90% are singletons. Germline V lookup: CDR1 MNHEY, CDR2 SVGEGT. After removal of 4 bases from V and 0 bases from J, the junction contained 6 bases not matched to a gene. The CDR3 extends over 16 amino acids. This clonotype was sampled from a person between 18 and 59 years old who received the Ad26.COV2.S COVID-19 vaccine or a placebo. The sequences come from peripheral blood, collected in a trial of Ad26.COV2.S vaccine versus placebo. This rearrangement joins TRBV6-2 or TRBV6-3 to TRBJ1-1; 9 nucleotides align to TRBD1. In DNA form, the CDR3 reads TGTGCCAGCAGTTCCCCGACAGGGGGTCTGAACACTGAAGCTTTCTTT. Translated, it gives CASSSPTGGLNTEAFF.